The 3 T cell receptor beta chains in this list originate from one sample, sequenced in a study of cytomegalovirus exposure and HLA in healthy donors. In the PCR, 60 Vbeta and 13 Jbeta primers were used. Using immunoSEQ multiplex PCR, the repertoire was profiled, and TCRdb retains in-frame clones only, with some absent. The sample consists of 150,000 to 200,000 clones, 75% of them appearing once. Input material: PBMCs. The origin of the receptors is a woman aged 40-49 years in good health and CMV-seropositive.

The count of this clone is one. V is TRBV2 and J is TRBJ2-3, with 8 bases fitting TRBD1. Germline values: CDR1 SNHLY, CDR2 FYNNEI. Unmatched junction bases numbered 16, after V lost 5 bases and J lost 6 bases. This CDR3 is 17 amino acids long. The CDR3 DNA sequence: TGTGCCAGCAGTATACAACAGGGGGTTCTAGTGGCCGATACGCAGTATTTT. Amino acids: CASSIQQGVLVADTQYF.

The V call is TRBV10-3, the J call TRBJ2-5, with D perhaps matching TRBD2 (6 bases). The germline gives CDR1 ENHRY, CDR2 SYGVKD. V shed 0 bases and J shed 4 bases, with 15 bases lying between them. The CDR3 covers 16 residues. CDR3: CAISESSVGAGETQYF. Written as DNA, the CDR3 is TGTGCCATCAGTGAGTCGAGTGTGGGAGCGGGAGAGACCCAGTACTTC.

This sequence joins TRBV28 and TRBJ2-1; 13 nucleotides align to TRBD2. CDR3 length equals 22 residues. V shed 2 bases and J 1 base; nucleotides not matched to a gene: 17. Germline values: CDR1 MDHEN, CDR2 SYDVKM. In DNA, the CDR3 is TGTGCCAGCAGTTTAGTATTTGGATGGGGACTAGCGGGAAGAGGGTCCTACAATGAGCAGTTCTTC. Its protein product is CASSLVFGWGLAGRGSYNEQFF.